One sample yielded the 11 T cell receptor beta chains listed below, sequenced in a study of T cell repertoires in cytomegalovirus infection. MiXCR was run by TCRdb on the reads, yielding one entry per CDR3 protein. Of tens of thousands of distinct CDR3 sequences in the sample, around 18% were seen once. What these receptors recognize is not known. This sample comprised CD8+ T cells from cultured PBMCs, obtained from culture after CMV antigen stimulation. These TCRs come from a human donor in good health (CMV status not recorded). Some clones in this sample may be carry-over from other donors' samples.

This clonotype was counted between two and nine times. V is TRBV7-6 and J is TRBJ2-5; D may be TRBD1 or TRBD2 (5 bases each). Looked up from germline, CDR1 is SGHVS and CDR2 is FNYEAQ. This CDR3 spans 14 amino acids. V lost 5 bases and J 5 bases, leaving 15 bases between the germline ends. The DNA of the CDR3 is TGTGCCAGCAGCAACACGGTACGGGGCGAGACCCAGTACTTC. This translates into CASSNTVRGETQYF.

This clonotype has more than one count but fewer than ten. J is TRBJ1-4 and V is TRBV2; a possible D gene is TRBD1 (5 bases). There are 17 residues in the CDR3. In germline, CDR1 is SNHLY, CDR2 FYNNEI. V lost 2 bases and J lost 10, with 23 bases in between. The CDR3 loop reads CASSESPVWAPRGKLFF. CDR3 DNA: TGTGCCAGCAGTGAATCACCGGTGTGGGCCCCGAGGGGAAAACTGTTTTTT.

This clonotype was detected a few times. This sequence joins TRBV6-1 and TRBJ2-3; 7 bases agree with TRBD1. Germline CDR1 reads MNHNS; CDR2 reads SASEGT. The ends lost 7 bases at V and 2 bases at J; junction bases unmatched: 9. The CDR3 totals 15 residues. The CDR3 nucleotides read TGTGCCAGCACTGGACAGGCCTATTCCACAGATACGCAGTATTTT. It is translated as CASTGQAYSTDTQYF.

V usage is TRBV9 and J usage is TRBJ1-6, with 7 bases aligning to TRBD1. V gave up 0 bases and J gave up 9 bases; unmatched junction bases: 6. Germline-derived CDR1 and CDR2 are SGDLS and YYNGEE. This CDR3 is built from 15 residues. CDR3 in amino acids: CASSVGEGAASPLHF. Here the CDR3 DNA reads TGTGCCAGCAGCGTAGGTGAGGGGGCGGCTTCACCCCTCCACTTT.

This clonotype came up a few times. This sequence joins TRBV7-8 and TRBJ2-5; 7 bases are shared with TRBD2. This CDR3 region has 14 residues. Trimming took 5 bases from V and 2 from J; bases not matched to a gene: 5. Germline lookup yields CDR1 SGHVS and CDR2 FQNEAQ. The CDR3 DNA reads TGTGCCAGCAGCCCCTGGGGGGGACAAGAGACCCAGTACTTC. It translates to CASSPWGGQETQYF.

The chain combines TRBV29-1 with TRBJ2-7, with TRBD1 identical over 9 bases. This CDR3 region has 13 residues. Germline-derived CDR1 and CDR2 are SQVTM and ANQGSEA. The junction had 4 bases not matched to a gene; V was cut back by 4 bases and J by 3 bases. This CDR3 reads CSVVGTGRYEQYF. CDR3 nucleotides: TGCAGCGTTGTTGGGACAGGGCGCTACGAGCAGTACTTC.

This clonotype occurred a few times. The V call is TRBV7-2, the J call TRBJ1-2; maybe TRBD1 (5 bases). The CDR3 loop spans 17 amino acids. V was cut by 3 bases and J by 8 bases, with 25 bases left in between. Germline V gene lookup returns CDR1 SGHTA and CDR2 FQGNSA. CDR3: CASSFWGGIAQNGGYTF. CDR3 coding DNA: TGTGCCAGCAGCTTCTGGGGGGGGATTGCCCAGAACGGGGGCTACACCTTC.

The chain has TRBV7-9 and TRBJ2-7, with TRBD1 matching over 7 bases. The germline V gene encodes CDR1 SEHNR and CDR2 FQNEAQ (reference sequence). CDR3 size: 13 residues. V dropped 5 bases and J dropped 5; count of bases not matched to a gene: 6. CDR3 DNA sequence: TGTGCCAGCAGCCGAGAGACAGGGCACGAGCAGTACTTC. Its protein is CASSRETGHEQYF. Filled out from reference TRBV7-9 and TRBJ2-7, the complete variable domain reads DTGVSQNPRHKITKRGQNVTFRCDPISEHNRLYWYRQTLGQGPEFLTYFQNEAQLEKSRLLSDRFSAERPKGSFSTLEIQRTEQGDSAMYLCASSRETGHEQYFGPGTRLTVT.

Written as DNA, the CDR3 is TGTGCCAGCAGTCCTCCTGGGGGCCAGCCCCAGCATTTT. Translation: CASSPPGGQPQHF. The chain combines TRBV28 with TRBJ1-5; D might be TRBD1 (6 bases). The length of the CDR3 is 13 residues. V was pared by 5 bases and J by 7 bases, with 12 bases between. The V gene's germline CDR1 is MDHEN and CDR2 SYDVKM.

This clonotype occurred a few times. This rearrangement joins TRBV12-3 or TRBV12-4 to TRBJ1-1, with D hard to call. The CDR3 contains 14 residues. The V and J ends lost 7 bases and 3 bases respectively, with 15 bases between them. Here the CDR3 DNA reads TGTGCCAGCATGGGCACATTAGCGGACACTGAAGCTTTCTTT. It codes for CASMGTLADTEAFF.

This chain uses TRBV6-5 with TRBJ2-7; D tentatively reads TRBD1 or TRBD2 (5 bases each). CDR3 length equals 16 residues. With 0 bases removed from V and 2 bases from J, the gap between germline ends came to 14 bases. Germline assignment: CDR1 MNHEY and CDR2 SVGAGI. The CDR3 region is CASSYSGTSGPYEQYF. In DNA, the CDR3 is TGTGCCAGCAGTTACTCTGGGACGTCTGGGCCCTACGAGCAGTACTTC.